The T cell receptor beta chain described here comes from a study of identical twins. From the 5' RACE reads, TCRdb called clonotypes with MiXCR, one entry per CDR3 protein. The data show fewer than 250,000 distinct CDR3 sequences, approximately 9% seen once. This clonotype appeared many times. There are 16 residues in the CDR3. The germline V gene encodes CDR1 SGDLS and CDR2 YYNGEE. The ends were cut back, 0 bases at V and 3 bases at J, with 15 bases in the middle. This TCR was recovered from a woman between 18 and 29 years old in good health. The gene calls are TRBV9 and TRBJ1-1; no definite D call. The specimen was memory (CD45RO+) T cells sorted from blood. CDR3 nucleotide sequence: TGTGCCAGCAGCGTAGATTACCGAGGATCCCACACTGAAGCTTTCTTT. As protein: CASSVDYRGSHTEAFF. Drawing the rest from reference TRBV9 and TRBJ1-1, the complete variable domain is DSGVTQTPKHLITATGQRVTLRCSPRSGDLSVYWYQQSLDQGLQFLIQYYNGEERAKGNILERFSAQQFPDLHSELNLSSLELGDSALYFCASSVDYRGSHTEAFFGQGTRLTVV.